Each of the 32 T cell receptor beta chains below was sequenced from the same sample in a study of response to subunit inactivated influenza vaccine. TCRdb fed the RT-PCR reads into MiXCR, producing one record per CDR3 protein. There are hundreds of thousands of distinct CDR3 sequences in the sample; 9% to 15% occur only once, and 7.8% lies in the top ten. The starting material was non-naive T cells sorted from PBMCs, obtained 14 to 15 days before vaccination. The receptors stem from a man in his fifties who received an inactivated influenza vaccine.

This chain links TRBV20-1 with TRBJ1-2, with TRBD1 matching over 7 bases. There are 13 residues in the CDR3. Germline V CDR1 and CDR2: DFQATT, SNEGSKA (reference sequence). Trimming at V came to 4 bases and at J to 6 bases, leaving 8 bases not matched to a gene. The CDR3 coding sequence is TGCAGTGCTAACCCGGGGACAGTAGATGGCTACACCTTC. The encoded protein is CSANPGTVDGYTF.

Ten or more counts support this clonotype. The genes are TRBV5-1 and TRBJ2-7; D possibly matches TRBD1 or TRBD2 (5 bases each). Germline CDR1 is SGHRS and CDR2 is YFSETQ. Deletions cut 0 bases from V and 3 bases from J, with 13 bases between. The CDR3 runs to 15 residues. CDR3 residues: CASSLDQRGSYEQYF. The CDR3 DNA reads as TGCGCCAGCAGCTTGGATCAGAGGGGCAGCTACGAGCAGTACTTC.

This chain links TRBV15 with TRBJ2-3; 9 bases fit TRBD1. The V gene's germline CDR1 is LNHNV and CDR2 YYDKDF (reference sequence). Trimming at V came to 7 bases and at J to 2 bases, leaving 10 bases not matched to a gene. This CDR3 is 16 amino acids long. The CDR3 DNA sequence: TGTGCCACCACTACAGGGGGCGAATCCCTCACAGATACGCAGTATTTT. Translated: CATTTGGESLTDTQYF.

In this sample, this clonotype turned up many times. V usage is TRBV15 and J usage is TRBJ2-1; D unclear. The V gene's germline CDR1 is LNHNV and CDR2 YYDKDF (reference sequence). The CDR3 runs to 13 residues. V lost 0 bases and J 10 bases, leaving 10 bases between the germline ends. CDR3 residues: CATSRDPTLEQFF. The CDR3 DNA reads TGTGCCACCAGCAGAGATCCGACTTTGGAGCAGTTCTTC.

This clonotype has a count of ten or more. This chain connects TRBV10-3 to TRBJ2-7; D is ambiguous. Germline V gene sequence: CDR1 ENHRY, CDR2 SYGVKD. The CDR3 is made up of 13 amino acids. Deletions cut 3 bases from V and 7 bases from J, with 13 bases between. CDR3 sequence: CAISDPPSREQYF. The CDR3 DNA reads TGTGCCATCAGTGACCCCCCGTCGCGGGAGCAGTACTTC.

This clonotype has only a few counts. The V and J genes are TRBV20-1 and TRBJ2-7; D perhaps matches TRBD2 (6 bases). V was cut by 4 bases and J by 7 bases, with 14 bases left in between. CDR1 and CDR2 (germline): DFQATT, SNEGSKA (reference sequence). This CDR3 comprises 12 residues. In nucleotides, the CDR3 is TGCAGTGCTATTAGGGTCGGGAGAGAGCAGTACTTC. Its translation is CSAIRVGREQYF.

This clonotype came up many times. The chain combines TRBV20-1 with TRBJ2-5; TRBD1 aligns across 7 bases. V lost 3 bases to trimming and J lost 1 base; unmatched junction nucleotides: 5. The CDR3 extends over 14 amino acids. Germline CDR1 reads DFQATT; CDR2 reads SNEGSKA (reference sequence). The CDR3 DNA follows: TGCAGTGCTAGGACTCGGGACAGCCAAGAGACCCAGTACTTC. Residues: CSARTRDSQETQYF.

The rearrangement links TRBV20-1 to TRBJ1-1; 9 bases match TRBD1. The trim removed 5 bases at V and 1 base at J, leaving 5 bases unmatched. Germline V gives CDR1 DFQATT, CDR2 SNEGSKA (reference sequence). This CDR3 has 14 residues. The CDR3 sequence is CSAFKTGGNTEAFF. As DNA, the CDR3 is TGCAGTGCTTTCAAGACAGGGGGGAACACTGAAGCTTTCTTT.

There are a few counts of this clonotype. The chain couples TRBV11-1 to TRBJ2-1; D ambiguous. CDR3 length: 15 residues. Trimming stripped 5 bases from V and 9 bases from J, with 20 bases between. From germline, CDR1 is SGHAT and CDR2 FQDESV (reference sequence). The CDR3, as DNA: TGTGCCAGCAGCACACAACCCCAGGTCATTAGTGAGCAGTTCTTC. It encodes CASSTQPQVISEQFF.

The rearrangement links TRBV14 to TRBJ2-5, with D unclear. CDR3 length equals 13 residues. Germline V gives CDR1 SGHDN, CDR2 FVKESK. V was clipped by 1 base and J by 4 bases, with 7 bases between them. The CDR3 sequence is CASSQGPRETQYF. Here the CDR3 DNA reads TGTGCCAGCAGCCAAGGACCCCGAGAGACCCAGTACTTC.

This clonotype was seen a handful of times. The V call is TRBV28, the J call TRBJ2-7; D is ambiguous. Looked up from germline, CDR1 is MDHEN and CDR2 is SYDVKM. This CDR3 is built from 15 residues. Trimming took 2 bases from V and 6 from J, leaving 17 bases between them. CDR3 bases: TGTGCCAGCAGTTTAGGGTCCAAATCCCTGTCCGAGCAGTACTTC. Translating it yields CASSLGSKSLSEQYF.

The chain combines TRBV20-1 with TRBJ1-6, with TRBD1 as a possible D gene (5 bases). Germline CDR1 and CDR2: DFQATT and SNEGSKA (reference sequence). This CDR3 is built from 16 residues. Trimming took off 0 bases at V and 2 bases at J, with 11 bases between the two ends. CDR3 region: CSAREGGRAYNSPLHF. CDR3 DNA sequence: TGCAGTGCTAGAGAGGGGGGACGTGCCTATAATTCACCCCTCCACTTT.

This chain links TRBV10-3 with TRBJ1-5, with 7 nucleotides matching TRBD1. Per the germline V gene, CDR1 is ENHRY and CDR2 is SYGVKD. The ends lost 7 bases at V and 7 bases at J; junction bases unmatched: 7. The CDR3 spans 13 residues. The CDR3 coding sequence is TGTGCCATCAATGACAGGGTTGAGCAGCCCCAGCATTTT. Protein product: CAINDRVEQPQHF.

This sequence joins TRBV30 and TRBJ1-5; TRBD1 is a possible D gene (5 bases). This CDR3 spans 13 amino acids. Germline assignment: CDR1 GTSNPN and CDR2 SVGIG (reference sequence). The V end lost 3 bases, the J end lost 6 bases, and 12 bases lay between the germline ends. In nucleotides, the CDR3 is TGTGCCTGGAGCCCAGGGTGGGCTCAGCCCCAGCATTTT. Translating gives CAWSPGWAQPQHF. Based on the CDR3 plus reference TRBV30 and TRBJ1-5, the full variable domain is SQTIHQWPATLVQPVGSPLSLECTVEGTSNPNLYWYRQAAGRGLQLLFYSVGIGQISSEVPQNLSASRPQDRQFILSSKKLLLSDSGFYLCAWSPGWAQPQHFGDGTRLSIL.

This chain links TRBV12-3 or TRBV12-4 with TRBJ1-4; TRBD1 matches at 9 bases. With 8 bases clipped from V and 4 bases from J, the junction kept 8 bases outside the gene matches. The CDR3 has 15 amino acids. The CDR3 nucleotides read TGTGCCAGCCAATCCACAGGGGGCCATAATGAAAAACTGTTTTTT. Its protein product is CASQSTGGHNEKLFF.

In its sample, this clonotype was seen many times. The chain recombines TRBV28 with TRBJ2-1; D not resolved. There are 15 residues in the CDR3. CDR1 and CDR2 from the germline V gene are MDHEN and SYDVKM. The V and J ends lost 9 bases and 1 base respectively, with 16 bases between them. The CDR3 region has the DNA TGTGCCAGTAGACCCGAGGTTCGGTCCTACAATGAGCAGTTCTTC. This codes for CASRPEVRSYNEQFF.

This clonotype was counted a few times. The genes are TRBV28 and TRBJ2-7; D may be TRBD2 (6 bases). The CDR3 is made up of 12 amino acids. Germline CDR1 reads MDHEN; CDR2 reads SYDVKM. Trimming took off 5 bases at V and 11 bases at J, with 16 bases between the two ends. CDR3 residues: CASSTAGWEKYF. The CDR3, as DNA: TGTGCCAGCAGTACCGCGGGGTGGGAGAAGTACTTC.

This clonotype was detected only a few times. The chain recombines TRBV5-1 with TRBJ1-4, with 12 nucleotides matching TRBD1. The CDR3 sequence is 16 residues long. V dropped 4 bases and J dropped 8; count of bases not matched to a gene: 9. Germline CDR1 SGHRS, CDR2 YFSETQ. CDR3 nucleotide sequence: TGCGCCAGCAGCCAGGGACAGGGGGCGCGATTGGAAAAACTGTTTTTT. This gives the protein CASSQGQGARLEKLFF.

The chain uses TRBV2 and TRBJ2-5; 8 bases line up with TRBD2. Trimming removed 11 bases from V and 3 bases from J; junction bases left unmatched: 23. The CDR3 runs to 18 residues. CDR1 and CDR2 from the germline V gene are SNHLY and FYNNEI. CDR3 bases: TGTGCCTTCTGTTTTGAGGCGGGACTAGGGAGGACCGAAGAGACCCAGTACTTC. Its protein product is CAFCFEAGLGRTEETQYF.

On this clonotype: Possible read error: a much larger clone is one base away. The gene calls are TRBV5-6 and TRBJ2-7, with a weak D call TRBD1 (6 bases). This CDR3 spans 13 amino acids. From germline, CDR1 is SGHDT and CDR2 YYEEEE. Trimming removed 0 bases at V and 11 bases at J, with 15 bases between. This chain's CDR3 is CASSLGTVIREYF. As DNA, the CDR3 is TGTGCCAGCAGCTTGGGGACAGTGATTAGGGAGTACTTC.

This clonotype was observed a few times. The chain carries TRBV5-1 and TRBJ2-7, with no clear D. Germline V gives CDR1 SGHRS, CDR2 YFSETQ. The ends were cut back, 4 bases at V and 6 bases at J, with 11 bases in the middle. The CDR3 extends over 12 amino acids. Written as DNA, the CDR3 is TGCGCCAGCAGCCCCGGGTCTGGCGAGCAGTACTTC. This codes for CASSPGSGEQYF.

This clonotype was counted ten times or more. Sequence at one end of the junction differs from germline and may be a read error. This chain connects TRBV7-7 to TRBJ2-1; weak D call: TRBD1 (5 bases). Germline-derived CDR1 and CDR2 are SSHAT and FNYEAQ (reference sequence). The CDR3 length is 16 residues. The CDR3 loop reads CASSPGQGGSYNEQFF. As DNA, the CDR3 is TGTGCTAGCAGCCCCGGGCAGGGCGGATCATACAATGAGCAGTTCTTC. The variable domain in full, with the rest retrieved from reference TRBV7-7 and TRBJ2-1, is GAGVSQSPRYKVTKRGQDVTLRCDPISSHATLYWYQQALGQGPEFLTYFNYEAQPDKSGLPSDRFSAERPEGSISTLTIQRTEQRDSAMYRCASSPGQGGSYNEQFFGPGTRLTVL.

This clonotype was counted a few times. The chain has TRBV29-1 and TRBJ1-4; no reliable D call. The CDR3 sequence is 14 residues long. V was pared by 5 bases and J by 3 bases, with 13 bases between. Germline values: CDR1 SQVTM, CDR2 ANQGSEA. CDR3 amino acids: CSVRSAEANEKLFF. CDR3 nucleotide sequence: TGCAGCGTTAGGTCGGCAGAGGCTAATGAAAAACTGTTTTTT.

This sequence joins TRBV5-1 and TRBJ2-7; 11 positions agree with TRBD2. The CDR3 contains 16 residues. The germline V gene encodes CDR1 SGHRS and CDR2 YFSETQ. V trimming: 1 base; J trimming: 4 bases; junction bases outside the gene matches: 7. The CDR3 loop reads CASSLISGRAGYEQYF. Here the CDR3 DNA reads TGCGCCAGCAGCTTGATTAGCGGGAGGGCCGGGTACGAGCAGTACTTC.

This chain links TRBV20-1 with TRBJ2-3, with D hard to call. The V end lost 6 bases, the J end lost 14 bases, and 18 bases lay between the germline ends. The CDR3 contains 11 residues. Germline V gives CDR1 DFQATT, CDR2 SNEGSKA (reference sequence). The CDR3 here is CSAAIIPFLYF. The CDR3, as DNA: TGCAGTGCCGCCATAATTCCGTTCCTGTATTTT.

This clonotype was observed at least ten times. V and J are TRBV30 and TRBJ2-2; unclear D gene. V shed 4 bases and J shed 2 bases, with 8 bases lying between them. The length of the CDR3 is 13 residues. CDR1 GTSNPN and CDR2 SVGIG come from the germline V gene (reference sequence). CDR3 coding DNA: TGTGCCTGGACGTGGGCAAACACCGGGGAGCTGTTTTTT. This gives the protein CAWTWANTGELFF.

This rearrangement joins TRBV13 to TRBJ2-1; unclear D gene. V gave up 5 bases and J gave up 10 bases, with 18 bases separating them. This CDR3 has 14 amino acids. CDR1 is PRHDT, CDR2 FYEKMQ, per germline (reference sequence). CDR3 sequence (DNA): TGTGCCAGCAGCGCCAGATTTTTCTCACGGGAGCAGTTCTTC. Translated: CASSARFFSREQFF.

V is TRBV6-1 and J is TRBJ2-1, with a possible D match to TRBD1 (5 bases). Germline CDR1 reads MNHNS; CDR2 reads SASEGT. The V gene lost 6 bases and the J gene lost 0 bases, with 12 bases spanning the gap. The CDR3 has 15 residues. CDR3 DNA sequence: TGTGCCAGCAGCGATCAGGGCAGCTCCTACAATGAGCAGTTCTTC. It is translated as CASSDQGSSYNEQFF.

In regard to this clonotype: The junction does not match germline at one end; this may be a read error. This chain links TRBV5-7 with TRBJ2-3, with TRBD2 matching over 11 bases. TRBV5-7 is an ORF; its function is uncertain. There are 16 residues in the CDR3. CDR3 sequence: CASGLGLAGGIDTQYF. The CDR3 DNA follows: TGTGCCAGCGGCTTGGGGCTAGCGGGAGGCATAGATACGCAGTATTTT.

Ten or more counts support this clonotype. This chain connects TRBV5-5 to TRBJ1-1; perhaps TRBD1 as D (6 bases). Germline CDR1 and CDR2: SGHKS and YYEKEE (reference sequence). V was cut by 1 base and J by 1 base, with 8 bases left in between. The CDR3 is made up of 14 amino acids. The CDR3 nucleotides read TGTGCCAGCAGCTTGTCAGGGGCGAACACTGAAGCTTTCTTT. Translated, it gives CASSLSGANTEAFF.

This clonotype was observed a handful of times. The chain's CDR3 is CSARVLGQINEQFF. Written as DNA, the CDR3 is TGCAGTGCTAGAGTTCTGGGGCAGATCAATGAGCAGTTCTTC. The V and J genes are TRBV20-1 and TRBJ2-1; possibly TRBD1 for D (5 bases). This CDR3 has 14 amino acids. Trimming stripped 1 base from V and 6 bases from J, with 13 bases between. Germline CDR1 reads DFQATT; CDR2 reads SNEGSKA (reference sequence).

The V gene is TRBV11-2, the J gene TRBJ2-2, with D unresolved. The V and J ends lost 5 bases and 6 bases respectively, with 22 bases between them. Germline V gives CDR1 SGHAT, CDR2 FQNNGV. The CDR3 has 17 amino acids. CDR3 amino acids: CASSPKRDNLPAGELFF. The CDR3 DNA follows: TGTGCCAGCAGCCCTAAACGCGACAACCTCCCCGCCGGGGAGCTGTTTTTT.